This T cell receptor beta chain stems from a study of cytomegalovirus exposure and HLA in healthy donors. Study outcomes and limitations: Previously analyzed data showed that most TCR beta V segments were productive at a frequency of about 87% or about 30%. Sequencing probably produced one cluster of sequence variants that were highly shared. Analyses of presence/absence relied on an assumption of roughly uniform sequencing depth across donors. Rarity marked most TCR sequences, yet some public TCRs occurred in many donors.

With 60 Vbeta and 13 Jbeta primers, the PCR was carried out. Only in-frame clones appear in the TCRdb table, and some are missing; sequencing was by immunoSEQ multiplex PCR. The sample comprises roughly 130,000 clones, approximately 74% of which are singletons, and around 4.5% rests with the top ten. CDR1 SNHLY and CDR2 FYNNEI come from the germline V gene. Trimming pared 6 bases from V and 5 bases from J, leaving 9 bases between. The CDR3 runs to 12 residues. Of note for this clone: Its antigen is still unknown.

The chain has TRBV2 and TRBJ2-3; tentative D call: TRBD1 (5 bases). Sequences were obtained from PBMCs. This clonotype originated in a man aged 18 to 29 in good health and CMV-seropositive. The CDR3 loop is CASSPGLDTQYF. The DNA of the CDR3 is TGTGCCAGCAGCCCAGGGTTAGATACGCAGTATTTT.